These T cell receptor beta chains were read from a single sample in a study of CD8 T cells in ankylosing spondylitis. Each CDR3 protein is one row after TCRdb ran MiXCR on the 5' RACE reads. This sample carries some 840,000 distinct CDR3 sequences, about 10% of them seen once, and the ten largest clones take roughly 0.51%. The sample consisted of blood, either unsorted or a sorted T cell fraction (not recorded which). Receptors originate from a male donor with ankylosing spondylitis. CDR3s include the opening cysteine and the closing phenylalanine or tryptophan. The D gene is left open where the match is weak. Rows may omit the clone size; those that give it use once, few, many or a size class.

clone size: NA; D gene: TRBD1; J gene: TRBJ2-1; V gene: TRBV20-1; CDR3 protein: CSARDRDRGWNEQFF; CDR3 DNA: TGCAGTGCTAGAGATCGGGACAGGGGGTGGAATGAGCAGTTCTTC
clone size: few; D gene: TRBD2; J gene: TRBJ2-6; V gene: TRBV5-1; CDR3 protein: CASSLVLAGSGANVLTF; CDR3 DNA: TGCGCCAGCAGCTTGGTACTAGCGGGGAGCGGGGCCAACGTCCTGACTTTC
clone size: many; D gene: NA; J gene: TRBJ1-6; V gene: TRBV25-1; CDR3 protein: CASSELLGNSPLHF; CDR3 DNA: TGTGCCAGCAGTGAATTGTTAGGGAACTCACCCCTCCACTTT
clone size: few; D gene: NA; J gene: TRBJ2-7; V gene: TRBV11-2; CDR3 protein: CASSLGFDSGGGSSYEQYF; CDR3 DNA: TGTGCCAGCAGCTTAGGATTCGATAGTGGCGGGGGCTCCTCCTACGAGCAGTACTTC
clone size: few; D gene: NA; J gene: TRBJ1-3; V gene: TRBV4-3; CDR3 protein: CASSQEISSMSGNTIYF; CDR3 DNA: TGCGCCAGCAGCCAAGAAATTTCCTCCATGAGCGGAAACACCATATATTTT
clone size: many; D gene: TRBD1; J gene: TRBJ1-2; V gene: TRBV29-1; CDR3 protein: CSGRDRVYGYTF; CDR3 DNA: TGCAGCGGTCGGGACAGAGTCTATGGCTACACCTTC
clone size: many; D gene: NA; J gene: TRBJ1-1; V gene: TRBV6-2/TRBV6-3; CDR3 protein: CASSYGYRDTEAFF; CDR3 DNA: TGTGCCAGCAGTTACGGTTACAGAGACACTGAAGCTTTCTTT
clone size: few; D gene: TRBD2; J gene: TRBJ2-2; V gene: TRBV5-1; CDR3 protein: CASKTDGRDTGELFF; CDR3 DNA: TGCGCCAGCAAGACCGATGGGAGGGACACCGGGGAGCTGTTTTTT
clone size: many; D gene: TRBD1; J gene: TRBJ2-5; V gene: TRBV7-9; CDR3 protein: CASSFTPTGTETQYF; CDR3 DNA: TGTGCCAGCAGCTTCACTCCGACAGGGACGGAGACCCAGTACTTC
clone size: few; D gene: NA; J gene: TRBJ1-5; V gene: TRBV29-1; CDR3 protein: CITPPRVGNQPQHF; CDR3 DNA: TGCATAACCCCCCCTAGGGTGGGCAATCAGCCCCAGCATTTT
clone size: NA; D gene: NA; J gene: TRBJ1-2; V gene: TRBV5-6; CDR3 protein: CASSLKRTDYGYTF; CDR3 DNA: TGTGCCAGCAGCTTGAAAAGGACGGACTATGGCTACACCTTC
clone size: many; D gene: NA; J gene: TRBJ1-4; V gene: TRBV20-1; CDR3 protein: CSARSYEKLFF; CDR3 DNA: TGCAGTGCTAGGTCCTATGAAAAACTGTTTTTT
clone size: NA; D gene: TRBD2; J gene: TRBJ2-2; V gene: TRBV29-1; CDR3 protein: CSVRGLAGNYGELFF; CDR3 DNA: TGCAGCGTTCGGGGACTAGCAGGGAACTACGGGGAGCTGTTTTTT
clone size: few; D gene: NA; J gene: TRBJ2-3; V gene: TRBV20-1; CDR3 protein: CSEEGGSTDTQYF; CDR3 DNA: TGCAGTGAGGAAGGAGGCTCCACAGATACGCAGTATTTT
clone size: few; D gene: NA; J gene: TRBJ2-7; V gene: TRBV10-3; CDR3 protein: CAISRQPISYEQYF; CDR3 DNA: TGTGCCATCTCTAGACAGCCGATCTCCTACGAGCAGTACTTC
clone size: NA; D gene: TRBD1; J gene: TRBJ2-7; V gene: TRBV10-3; CDR3 protein: CAISLRTGGDHEQYF; CDR3 DNA: TGTGCCATCAGCCTCAGGACAGGGGGCGATCACGAGCAGTACTTC
clone size: few; D gene: TRBD1; J gene: TRBJ2-1; V gene: TRBV2; CDR3 protein: CAGQEAGYNEQFF; CDR3 DNA: TGTGCCGGACAGGAGGCTGGATACAATGAGCAGTTCTTC
clone size: NA; D gene: NA; J gene: TRBJ2-3; V gene: TRBV20-1; CDR3 protein: CSTPRSGTDTQYF; CDR3 DNA: TGCAGTACTCCTCGATCCGGCACAGATACGCAGTATTTT
clone size: NA; D gene: NA; J gene: TRBJ1-2; V gene: TRBV18; CDR3 protein: CASSPRLSPGAVYGYTF; CDR3 DNA: TGTGCCAGCTCACCCCGTCTCAGCCCGGGGGCGGTCTATGGCTACACCTTC
clone size: NA; D gene: NA; J gene: TRBJ1-1; V gene: TRBV5-1; CDR3 protein: CASSSRPTVMNTEAFF; CDR3 DNA: TGCGCCAGCAGCTCGCGACCGACAGTTATGAACACTGAAGCTTTCTTT
clone size: NA; D gene: NA; J gene: TRBJ2-1; V gene: TRBV20-1; CDR3 protein: CSAKEGGSYNEQFF; CDR3 DNA: TGCAGTGCTAAGGAGGGGGGAAGCTACAATGAGCAGTTCTTC
clone size: NA; D gene: TRBD1; J gene: TRBJ1-4; V gene: TRBV5-1; CDR3 protein: CASSWTGASNEKLFF; CDR3 DNA: TGCGCCAGCAGCTGGACAGGGGCTTCTAATGAAAAACTGTTTTTT
clone size: few; D gene: NA; J gene: TRBJ2-1; V gene: TRBV20-1; CDR3 protein: CSAKTPSSYNEQFF; CDR3 DNA: TGCAGTGCAAAGACACCCAGCTCCTACAATGAGCAGTTCTTC
clone size: NA; D gene: NA; J gene: TRBJ1-2; V gene: TRBV6-1; CDR3 protein: CASTYGSPNYGYTF; CDR3 DNA: TGTGCCAGCACCTACGGGAGCCCTAACTATGGCTACACCTTC
clone size: few; D gene: NA; J gene: TRBJ2-1; V gene: TRBV20-1; CDR3 protein: CSARSKISSYNEQFF; CDR3 DNA: TGCAGTGCTAGATCCAAGATTAGCTCCTACAATGAGCAGTTCTTC
clone size: few; D gene: NA; J gene: TRBJ2-6; V gene: TRBV6-5; CDR3 protein: CASSYSSSSAGANVLTF; CDR3 DNA: TGTGCCAGCAGTTACTCATCATCCAGCGCCGGGGCCAACGTCCTGACTTTC
clone size: NA; D gene: NA; J gene: TRBJ1-1; V gene: TRBV29-1; CDR3 protein: CSVARDNTNTEAFF; CDR3 DNA: TGCAGCGTCGCTCGGGACAACACGAACACTGAAGCTTTCTTT
clone size: few; D gene: TRBD2; J gene: TRBJ2-2; V gene: TRBV9; CDR3 protein: CASSVEDGGALAGELFF; CDR3 DNA: TGTGCCAGCAGCGTAGAGGACGGGGGGGCCTTGGCCGGGGAGCTGTTTTTT
clone size: many; D gene: TRBD2; J gene: TRBJ2-2; V gene: TRBV5-8; CDR3 protein: CASSLRLAVNTGELFF; CDR3 DNA: TGTGCCAGCAGCTTGAGGCTAGCGGTGAACACCGGGGAGCTGTTTTTT
clone size: NA; D gene: NA; J gene: TRBJ1-5; V gene: TRBV6-2/TRBV6-3; CDR3 protein: CASSYAARQPQHF; CDR3 DNA: TGTGCCAGCAGTTACGCTGCTCGTCAGCCCCAGCATTTT
clone size: few; D gene: NA; J gene: TRBJ2-3; V gene: TRBV20-1; CDR3 protein: CSAREVEDTQYF; CDR3 DNA: TGCAGTGCTAGAGAAGTTGAAGATACGCAGTATTTT
clone size: many; D gene: NA; J gene: TRBJ2-7; V gene: TRBV5-1; CDR3 protein: CASSGSYEQYF; CDR3 DNA: TGCGCCAGCAGTGGGAGCTACGAGCAGTACTTC
clone size: NA; D gene: NA; J gene: TRBJ1-6; V gene: TRBV20-1; CDR3 protein: CSAPQGDRTYNSPLHF; CDR3 DNA: TGCAGTGCACCCCAGGGAGATAGGACCTATAATTCACCCCTCCACTTT
clone size: many; D gene: NA; J gene: TRBJ2-1; V gene: TRBV20-1; CDR3 protein: CSARDRGGEQFF; CDR3 DNA: TGCAGTGCTAGAGATCGGGGTGGTGAGCAGTTCTTC
clone size: few; D gene: NA; J gene: TRBJ2-1; V gene: TRBV6-2/TRBV6-3; CDR3 protein: CASSPREIGQFF; CDR3 DNA: TGTGCCAGCAGCCCAAGGGAAATCGGGCAGTTCTTC
clone size: NA; D gene: TRBD1; J gene: TRBJ2-7; V gene: TRBV5-1; CDR3 protein: CASSPGQFEQYF; CDR3 DNA: TGCGCCAGCAGCCCGGGACAGTTCGAGCAGTACTTC
clone size: many; D gene: TRBD2; J gene: TRBJ2-1; V gene: TRBV4-2; CDR3 protein: CASSQRGLAGEDEQFF; CDR3 DNA: TGTGCCAGCAGCCAAAGGGGACTAGCGGGAGAGGATGAGCAGTTCTTC
clone size: many; D gene: NA; J gene: TRBJ2-5; V gene: TRBV6-6; CDR3 protein: CASSYKETQYF; CDR3 DNA: TGTGCCAGCAGTTACAAAGAGACCCAGTACTTC
clone size: many; D gene: NA; J gene: TRBJ2-3; V gene: TRBV10-3; CDR3 protein: CAIKGPGDTQYF; CDR3 DNA: TGTGCCATCAAGGGGCCTGGCGATACGCAGTATTTT
clone size: many; D gene: TRBD1; J gene: TRBJ2-5; V gene: TRBV11-2; CDR3 protein: CASSSGQAETQYF; CDR3 DNA: TGTGCCAGCAGTTCGGGACAGGCGGAGACCCAGTACTTC
clone size: NA; D gene: NA; J gene: TRBJ2-7; V gene: TRBV20-1; CDR3 protein: CSARGGSYNYEQYF; CDR3 DNA: TGCAGTGCTCGAGGGGGGTCTTACAACTACGAGCAGTACTTC
clone size: few; D gene: TRBD2; J gene: TRBJ2-7; V gene: TRBV13; CDR3 protein: CASSRYDGLAGSHGYEQYF; CDR3 DNA: TGTGCCAGCAGCCGATATGACGGACTAGCGGGGAGCCATGGGTACGAGCAGTACTTC
clone size: many; D gene: NA; J gene: TRBJ1-1; V gene: TRBV5-5; CDR3 protein: CASTLDPRGEAFF; CDR3 DNA: TGTGCCAGCACCCTGGACCCTCGGGGTGAAGCTTTCTTT
clone size: NA; D gene: NA; J gene: TRBJ2-7; V gene: TRBV10-3; CDR3 protein: CAISAPGIQAYEQYF; CDR3 DNA: TGTGCCATCAGCGCACCCGGAATACAGGCCTACGAGCAGTACTTC
clone size: few; D gene: TRBD1; J gene: TRBJ2-7; V gene: TRBV13; CDR3 protein: CASSPTEQGANEQYF; CDR3 DNA: TGTGCCAGCAGCCCAACCGAGCAGGGGGCCAACGAGCAGTACTTC
clone size: few; D gene: NA; J gene: TRBJ1-1; V gene: TRBV20-1; CDR3 protein: CSAREPRMNTEAFF; CDR3 DNA: TGCAGTGCTAGAGAGCCTCGTATGAACACTGAAGCTTTCTTT
clone size: NA; D gene: TRBD1; J gene: TRBJ1-2; V gene: TRBV6-2/TRBV6-3; CDR3 protein: CASSYIRQGGYGYTF; CDR3 DNA: TGTGCCAGCAGTTACATCCGCCAGGGGGGCTATGGCTACACCTTC
clone size: NA; D gene: TRBD2; J gene: TRBJ2-4; V gene: TRBV20-1; CDR3 protein: CSVSGWLAKNIQYF; CDR3 DNA: TGCAGTGTTAGCGGGTGGCTAGCCAAAAACATTCAGTACTTC
clone size: NA; D gene: NA; J gene: TRBJ2-7; V gene: TRBV7-2; CDR3 protein: CASSLNFRSEYF; CDR3 DNA: TGTGCCAGCAGCTTAAACTTCAGGTCCGAGTACTTC
clone size: NA; D gene: NA; J gene: TRBJ2-4; V gene: TRBV11-2; CDR3 protein: CASSLQGRARNIQYF; CDR3 DNA: TGTGCCAGCAGCTTACAGGGAAGAGCCAGGAACATTCAGTACTTC
clone size: few; D gene: TRBD1; J gene: TRBJ1-4; V gene: TRBV5-1; CDR3 protein: CASSRQGQSPRGNEKLFF; CDR3 DNA: TGCGCCAGCAGCCGACAGGGACAAAGCCCAAGGGGTAATGAAAAACTGTTTTTT
clone size: many; D gene: TRBD1; J gene: TRBJ2-7; V gene: TRBV29-1; CDR3 protein: CSVTSPGQRYEQYF; CDR3 DNA: TGCAGCGTCACCTCCCCGGGACAGAGGTACGAGCAGTACTTC
clone size: NA; D gene: NA; J gene: TRBJ2-7; V gene: TRBV6-2/TRBV6-3; CDR3 protein: CASSDLGYDEQYF; CDR3 DNA: TGTGCCAGCAGCGACTTGGGGTATGACGAGCAGTACTTC
clone size: few; D gene: NA; J gene: TRBJ2-6; V gene: TRBV10-3; CDR3 protein: CAISDSTSSGANVLTF; CDR3 DNA: TGTGCCATCAGTGACTCTACATCCTCTGGGGCCAACGTCCTGACTTTC